This TCR beta chain is from a study of blood T cells in healthy people across ages. The CDR3 totals 14 residues. CDR1 is MNHEY and CDR2 is SVGAGI in the germline V gene. The use of a sample-barcoded 5' primer and a J-beta primer mix characterized a second PCR of about 6 to 12 cycles. Each CDR3 protein is one row after TCRdb ran MiXCR on the 5' RACE reads. In the table there are 600,000 or so distinct CDR3 sequences, roughly 48% of which are singletons. Comments on this clonotype: A read error may account for a junction end that differs from germline.

The gene calls are TRBV6-5 and TRBJ2-3, with 9 bases lining up with TRBD2. The TCR originated in a man aged 80 or over in good health. Sequencing was performed on blood. DNA of the CDR3: TGTGCCGGCAGCCCCGGACTAGCGTCAGATACGCAGTATTTT. It specifies CAGSPGLASDTQYF.